These 8 T cell receptor beta chains originate from one sample sequenced in a study of CXCR3-negative and CXCR3-positive naive CD8 T cells. Regarding the study as a whole: For CXCR3-positive naive cells, TRB CDR3s were more hydrophobic than those of CXCR3-negative naive cells.

What these receptors recognize is not known. All TRB cDNA libraries came from 5' RACE performed with UMI labels. TCRdb re-called the 5' RACE reads and shows each CDR3 protein once, DNA omitted. In all, the sample yields about 150,000 distinct CDR3 sequences. Sequencing was carried out using naive CXCR3+ CD8+ T cells from blood. As for subset: CD45RO-CCR7+CD27+CD95- naive CD8+ T cells expressing CXCR3 (TNR3+). These TCRs come from a human donor in good health. Some clones in this sample may be carry-over from other donors' samples.

V gene TRBV7-8 combines with J gene TRBJ1-1; the D call from TCRdb, TRBD1, cannot be confirmed without DNA. The CDR3 totals 16 residues. CDR1 and CDR2 from the germline V gene are SGHVS and FQNEAQ. CDR3 in amino acids: CASSWDRGSMNTEAFF.

The V and J genes are TRBV12-3 or TRBV12-4 and TRBJ2-1; the TRBD1 assignment by TCRdb is unverifiable without DNA. CDR3 length: 15 amino acids. Here the CDR3 reads CASSLARGGWDEQFF.

The CDR3 reads CAISEEASGQETQYF. The V and J genes are TRBV10-3 and TRBJ2-5; the D call from TCRdb, TRBD2, cannot be confirmed without DNA. CDR1 and CDR2 (germline): ENHRY, SYGVKD. This CDR3 is built from 15 residues.

CDR3 sequence: CASSHDRGLSYEQYF. The rearrangement links TRBV7-9 to TRBJ2-7; TCRdb lists TRBD1, though no DNA is available to test this call. The germline gives CDR1 SEHNR, CDR2 FQNEAQ (reference sequence). The CDR3 consists of 15 residues.

This chain links TRBV5-6 with TRBJ2-7; the TRBD2 assignment by TCRdb is unverifiable without DNA. CDR3 length equals 14 residues. Germline-derived CDR1 and CDR2 are SGHDT and YYEEEE. This CDR3 reads CASSDWAPSYEQYF.

V gene TRBV29-1 combines with J gene TRBJ2-1; checking the TCRdb D call of TRBD2 is not possible without DNA. There are 15 residues in the CDR3. Germline CDR1 is SQVTM and CDR2 is ANQGSEA. The CDR3 sequence is CSVGLAGDLYNEQFF.

The chain's CDR3 is CASSSRGPETNEKLFF. The genes are TRBV5-1 and TRBJ1-4; the D gene TCRdb calls, TRBD1, cannot be checked with no DNA. The CDR3 totals 16 residues. Germline V CDR1 and CDR2: SGHRS, YFSETQ. The full variable domain, with the rest looked up from reference TRBV5-1 and TRBJ1-4, is KAGVTQTPRYLIKTRGQQVTLSCSPISGHRSVSWYQQTPGQGLQFLFEYFSETQRNKGNFPGRFSGRQFSNSRSEMNVSTLELGDSALYLCASSSRGPETNEKLFFGSGTQLSVL.

The chain joins TRBV29-1 to TRBJ2-7; the D call of TRBD2 rests on TCRdb alone, since no DNA is present to check it. Germline V lookup: CDR1 SQVTM, CDR2 ANQGSEA. The CDR3 spans 12 residues. The CDR3 sequence: CSVVTTSYEQYF.